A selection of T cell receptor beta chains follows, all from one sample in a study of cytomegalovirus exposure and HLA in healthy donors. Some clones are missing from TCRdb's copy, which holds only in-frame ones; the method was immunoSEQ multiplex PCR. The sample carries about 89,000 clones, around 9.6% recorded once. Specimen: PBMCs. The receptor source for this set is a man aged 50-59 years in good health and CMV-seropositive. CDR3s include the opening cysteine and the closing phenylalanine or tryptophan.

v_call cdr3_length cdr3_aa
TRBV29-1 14 CSATGQGNAETQYF
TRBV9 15 CASSEYRSTGDEQYF
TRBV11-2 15 CASSFRGSGQETQYF
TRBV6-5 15 CASSYLLRDSYEQYF
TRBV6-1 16 CASSEHGGSSGNTIYF
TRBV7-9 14 CASSLSRTVDTQYF
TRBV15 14 CATSRDELYNEQFF
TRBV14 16 CASSRRGPSSNEKLFF
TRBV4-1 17 CASSQGPENGRNNEQFF
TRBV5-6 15 CASSVPRAGAGELFF
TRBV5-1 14 CASSLRGRDSPLHF
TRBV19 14 CASSRGGEVYGYTF
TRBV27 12 CASGTGAQPQHF
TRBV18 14 CASSLGTGGYEQYF
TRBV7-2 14 CASSLGLPNHEQYF
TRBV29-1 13 CSVGSERYNEQFF
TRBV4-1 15 CASSRGQGGPDTQYF
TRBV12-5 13 CASGFLGADIQYF
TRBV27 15 CAIARLEGLRDTQYF
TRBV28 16 CASNIWGLAGDTTQFF
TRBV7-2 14 CASSFGGGLETQYF
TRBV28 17 CASSLKLAGGPKYEQYF
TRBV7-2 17 CASSLNLGLSGRGEQFF
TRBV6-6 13 CASSHTGNTEAFF
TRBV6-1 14 CASSPGGAIYEQYF
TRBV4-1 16 CASSQSGTGVSNEQFF
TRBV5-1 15 CASSLYGRKNTEAFF
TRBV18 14 CASSPAGGNQPQHF
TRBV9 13 CASSITGDYGYTF
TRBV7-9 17 CASSFGQGATLGETQYF
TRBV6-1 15 CASSVGAGITGELFF
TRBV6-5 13 CASRRTGFYEQYF
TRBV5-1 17 CASSLNAASGRNNEQFF
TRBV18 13 CASSRTSAYEQYF
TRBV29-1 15 CSVSAGTSGSYEQYF
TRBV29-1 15 CSVFYPGQGNTEAFF
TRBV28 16 CASSPLVAVAKNIQYF
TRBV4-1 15 CASSRTSGRADTQYF
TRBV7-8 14 CASSPLGGGETQYF
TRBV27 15 CASSLRDRLQVEQFF
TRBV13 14 CASSLPQGSYGYTF
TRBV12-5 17 CASGLGDRGFGGNTIYF
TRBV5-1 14 CASSLKGENTEAFF
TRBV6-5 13 CASNDRYQETQYF
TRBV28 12 CASSKTSETQYF
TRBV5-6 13 CASSFRGFGEAFF
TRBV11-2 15 CASSSLRTGAYEQYF
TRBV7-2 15 CASSLAGSRWETQYF
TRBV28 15 CASSLWSRAQGGYTF
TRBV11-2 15 CASSFGGGSTDTQYF
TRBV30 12 CAWSRKTGAQYF
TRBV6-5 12 CASALGQYEQYF
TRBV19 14 CASSTQGFPGELFF
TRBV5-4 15 CASSLANRGDNEQFF
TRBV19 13 CASSNQRDEKLFF
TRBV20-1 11 CSARSGNTIYF
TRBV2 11 CATGLDEKLFF
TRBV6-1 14 CASTATGNGNTIYF
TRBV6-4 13 CASRRDRDTEAFF
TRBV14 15 CASSITTVTSYEQYF